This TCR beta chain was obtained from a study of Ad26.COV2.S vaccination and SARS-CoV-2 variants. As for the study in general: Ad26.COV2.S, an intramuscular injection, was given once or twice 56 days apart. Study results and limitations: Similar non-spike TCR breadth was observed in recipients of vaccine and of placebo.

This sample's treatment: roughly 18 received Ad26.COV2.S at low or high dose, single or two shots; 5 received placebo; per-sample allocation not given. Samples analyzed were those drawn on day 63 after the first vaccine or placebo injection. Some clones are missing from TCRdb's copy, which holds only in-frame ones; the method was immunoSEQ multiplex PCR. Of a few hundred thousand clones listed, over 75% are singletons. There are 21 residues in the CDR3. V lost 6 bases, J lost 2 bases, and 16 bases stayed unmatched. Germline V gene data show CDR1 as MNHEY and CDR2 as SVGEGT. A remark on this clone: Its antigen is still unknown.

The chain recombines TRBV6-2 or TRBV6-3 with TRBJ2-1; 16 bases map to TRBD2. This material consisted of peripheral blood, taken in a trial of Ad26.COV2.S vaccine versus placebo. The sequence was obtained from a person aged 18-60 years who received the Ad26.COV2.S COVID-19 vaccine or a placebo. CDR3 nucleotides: TGTGCCAGCAGCCCCGGGACTAGCGGGAGGGCCTGGGTGTTGCCCTACAATGAGCAGTTCTTC. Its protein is CASSPGTSGRAWVLPYNEQFF.